This T cell receptor beta chain was recovered during a study of blood T cell repertoires in COVID-19. Study information: The United States, Italy and Spain provided the acute and convalescent COVID-19 samples. PBMCs, B-cell-depleted T cells, or T cells were the source of the cDNA or gDNA that made up the material.

Authors' processing steps: Estimates of nucleated cell counts were drawn from the amplification of reference gene primers. Assay: immunoSEQ multiplex PCR; the TCRdb copy retains only in-frame clones and omits some. V, J and clone size were drawn from that table, and D and trimming were deduced from the DNA. This table has about 190,000 clones, around 80% appearing once. V dropped 6 bases and J dropped 5 bases, with 14 bases sitting between them. From germline, CDR1 is SNHLY and CDR2 FYNNEI. CDR3 length: 13 residues. This clonotype was obtained from a woman aged 45-59 years with acute or convalescent COVID-19. The sequencing input was peripheral blood. This chain uses TRBV2 with TRBJ2-7, with a weak D call TRBD2 (6 bases). The CDR3 DNA reads as TGTGCCAGCAGCGGAGGGGTTGTCCACGAGCAGTACTTC. Translating it yields CASSGGVVHEQYF.